Below, 8 T cell receptor beta chains from the same sample are listed, as sequenced in a study of Tregs in tolerant kidney transplant recipients. Only in-frame clones appear in the TCRdb table, and some are missing; sequencing was by immunoSEQ multiplex PCR. The sample consists of roughly 50,000 clones, roughly 89% of them appearing once. The nonmyeloablative bone marrow transplants came from related graft donors, with transient mixed chimerism. The material sequenced was CD8+ T cells from blood (PBMCs), taken 12 months after the transplant. The source of these receptors is a human patient who received a combined kidney and bone marrow transplant. The graft donor may have contributed some T cells.

V is TRBV7-9 and J is TRBJ2-5; TRBD2 aligns across 9 bases. The ends lost 6 bases at V and 2 bases at J; junction bases unmatched: 4. The germline CDR1 and CDR2 sequences are SEHNR and FQNEAQ (reference sequence). This CDR3 is 14 amino acids long. As DNA, the CDR3 is TGTGCCAGCAGTTCTGGACTAGCGCAAGAGACCCAGTACTTC. Encoded protein: CASSSGLAQETQYF.

Of note for this clone: The sample contains more than one DNA sequence encoding this CDR3. This chain connects TRBV27 to TRBJ1-6, with 8 bases identical to TRBD1. The V segment lost 6 bases and the J segment 7 bases; nucleotides outside the gene matches: 8. CDR3 length equals 15 residues. CDR1 and CDR2 from the germline V gene are MNHEY and SMNVEV (reference sequence). CDR3 DNA sequence: TGTGCCAGCAGCCTTGGACAGGGCGCCAATTCACCCCTCCACTTT. It encodes CASSLGQGANSPLHF.

The J gene is TRBJ2-2, the V gene TRBV4-3; 9 bases fit TRBD1. With 0 bases clipped from V and 7 bases from J, the junction kept 9 bases outside the gene matches. CDR1 LGHNA and CDR2 YSLEER come from the germline V gene. This CDR3 has 17 amino acids. CDR3 sequence (DNA): TGCGCCAGCAGCCAAGATAAGGGGACAGGGCAGGACGGGGAGCTGTTTTTT. Its protein product is CASSQDKGTGQDGELFF.

The chain has TRBV12-5 and TRBJ2-1; D remains unclear. The CDR3 spans 13 residues. The V end lost 0 bases, the J end lost 9 bases, and 9 bases lay between the germline ends. Germline lookup yields CDR1 LGHNT and CDR2 FRNRAP. The CDR3 protein is CASGLVARVEQFF. CDR3 bases: TGTGCTAGTGGTTTGGTCGCCCGAGTTGAGCAGTTCTTC. Filled out from reference TRBV12-5 and TRBJ2-1, the complete variable domain reads DARVTQTPRHKVTEMGQEVTMRCQPILGHNTVFWYRQTMMQGLELLAYFRNRAPLDDSGMPKDRFSAEMPDATLATLKIQPSEPRDSAVYFCASGLVARVEQFFGPGTRLTVL.

The chain links TRBV21-1 to TRBJ2-7; TRBD2, as called in the table, went unchecked against the DNA. TRBV21-1 is marked as a pseudogene. The CDR3 totals 17 residues. In nucleotides, the CDR3 is TGTGCCAGCAGCAATCACGGGGGAGGGTTTAGCTCCTACGAGCAGTACTTC. It translates to CASSNHGGGFSSYEQYF.

For this clone: One end of the junction does not line up with germline, which may come from a read error. The same CDR3 is also encoded by other DNA sequences in this sample. This chain connects TRBV9 to TRBJ1-6; D ambiguous. Germline CDR1 is SGDLS and CDR2 is YYNGEE. The CDR3 spans 12 residues. CDR3 DNA sequence: TGTGCCAGCAGCGCGAGTAATTCCCCCCTCCACTTT. Its protein is CASSASNSPLHF.

The chain recombines TRBV19 with TRBJ2-5; the match to TRBD2 covers 8 bases. The CDR3 consists of 14 residues. CDR1 is LNHDA and CDR2 is SQIVND in the germline V gene (reference sequence). The V gene end was trimmed by 3 bases and the J gene end by 3 bases; junction bases not matched to a gene: 3. CDR3 sequence (DNA): TGTGCCAGTAGTATCACAGCGGGGGAAGAGACCCAGTACTTC. Translation gives CASSITAGEETQYF.

This chain uses TRBV30 with TRBJ2-7; 7 bases agree with TRBD1. The ends lost 3 bases at V and 3 bases at J; junction bases unmatched: 5. CDR3 length: 13 residues. Germline V gene data show CDR1 as GTSNPN and CDR2 as SVGIG (reference sequence). DNA of the CDR3: TGTGCCTGGAGCACGGCAGGGGGCTACGAGCAGTACTTC. Its protein product is CAWSTAGGYEQYF.